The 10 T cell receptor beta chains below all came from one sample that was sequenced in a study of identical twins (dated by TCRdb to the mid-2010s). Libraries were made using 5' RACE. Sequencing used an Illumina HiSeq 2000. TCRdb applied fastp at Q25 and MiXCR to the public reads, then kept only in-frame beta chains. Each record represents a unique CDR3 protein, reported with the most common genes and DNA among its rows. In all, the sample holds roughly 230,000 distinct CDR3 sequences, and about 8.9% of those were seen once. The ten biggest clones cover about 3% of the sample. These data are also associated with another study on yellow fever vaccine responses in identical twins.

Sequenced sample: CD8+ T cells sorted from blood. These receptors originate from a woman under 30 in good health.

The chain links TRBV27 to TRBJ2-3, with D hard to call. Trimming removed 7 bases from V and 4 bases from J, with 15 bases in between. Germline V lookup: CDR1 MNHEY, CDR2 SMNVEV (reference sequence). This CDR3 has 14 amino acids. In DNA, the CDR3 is TGTGCCAGCACCACCCACAGAATCGCAGATACGCAGTATTTT. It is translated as CASTTHRIADTQYF.

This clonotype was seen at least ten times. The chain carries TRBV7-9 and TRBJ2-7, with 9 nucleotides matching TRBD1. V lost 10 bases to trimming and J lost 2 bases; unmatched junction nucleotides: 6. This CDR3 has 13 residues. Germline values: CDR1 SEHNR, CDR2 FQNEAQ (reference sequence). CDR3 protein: CAIGTGRTYEQYF. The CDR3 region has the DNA TGTGCCATTGGGACAGGGAGGACCTACGAGCAGTACTTC.

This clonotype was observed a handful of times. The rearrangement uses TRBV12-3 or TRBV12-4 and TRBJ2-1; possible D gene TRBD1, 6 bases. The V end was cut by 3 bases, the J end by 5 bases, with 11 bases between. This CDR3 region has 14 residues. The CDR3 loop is CASSFGGQNNEQFF. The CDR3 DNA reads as TGTGCCAGCAGTTTCGGCGGACAGAACAATGAGCAGTTCTTC.

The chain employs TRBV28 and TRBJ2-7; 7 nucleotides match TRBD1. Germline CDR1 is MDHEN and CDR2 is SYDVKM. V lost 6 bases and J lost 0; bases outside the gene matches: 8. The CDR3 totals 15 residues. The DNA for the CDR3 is TGTGCCAGCAGAACTCGGACAGGAGGCTCCTACGAGCAGTACTTC. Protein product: CASRTRTGGSYEQYF. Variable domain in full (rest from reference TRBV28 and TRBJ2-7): DVKVTQSSRYLVKRTGEKVFLECVQDMDHENMFWYRQDPGLGLRLIYFSYDVKMKEKGDIPEGYSVSREKKERFSLILESASTNQTSMYLCASRTRTGGSYEQYFGPGTRLTVT.

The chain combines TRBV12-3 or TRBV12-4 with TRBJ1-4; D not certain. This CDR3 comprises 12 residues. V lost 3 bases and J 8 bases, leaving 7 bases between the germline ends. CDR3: CASSFSAEKLFF. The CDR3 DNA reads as TGTGCCAGCAGTTTTTCGGCGGAAAAACTGTTTTTT.

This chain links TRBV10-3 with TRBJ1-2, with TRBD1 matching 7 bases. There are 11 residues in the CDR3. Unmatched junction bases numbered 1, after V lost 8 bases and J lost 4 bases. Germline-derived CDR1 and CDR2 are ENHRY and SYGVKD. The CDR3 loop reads CAIAGGYGYTF. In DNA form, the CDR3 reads TGTGCCATCGCAGGGGGCTATGGCTACACCTTC.

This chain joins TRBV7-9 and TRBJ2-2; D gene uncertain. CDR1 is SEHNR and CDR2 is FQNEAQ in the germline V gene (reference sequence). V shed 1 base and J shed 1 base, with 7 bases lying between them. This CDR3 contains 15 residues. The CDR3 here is CASSLGPLNTGELFF. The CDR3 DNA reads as TGTGCCAGCAGCTTAGGCCCCCTGAACACCGGGGAGCTGTTTTTT.

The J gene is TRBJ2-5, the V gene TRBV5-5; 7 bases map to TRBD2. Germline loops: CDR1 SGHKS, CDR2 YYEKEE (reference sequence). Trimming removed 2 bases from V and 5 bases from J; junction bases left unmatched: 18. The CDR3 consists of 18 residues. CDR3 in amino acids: CASSLAGGLVGTKETQYF. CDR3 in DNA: TGTGCCAGCAGCTTAGCCGGTGGACTAGTTGGGACTAAGGAGACCCAGTACTTC.

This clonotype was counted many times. CDR3 coding DNA: TGTGCCAGCAGTGATCCGGGACTAGTGACCGGGGAGCTGTTTTTT. This encodes CASSDPGLVTGELFF. This chain uses TRBV7-2 with TRBJ2-2; 8 bases fit TRBD2. V was clipped by 6 bases and J by 5 bases; unmatched bases: 8. The germline gives CDR1 SGHTA, CDR2 FQGNSA. CDR3 length: 15 residues.

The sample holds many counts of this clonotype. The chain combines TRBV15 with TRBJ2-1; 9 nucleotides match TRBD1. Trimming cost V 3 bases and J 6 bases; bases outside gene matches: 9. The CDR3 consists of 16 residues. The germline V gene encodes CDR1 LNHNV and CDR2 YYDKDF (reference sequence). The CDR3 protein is CATSSPGQGPGNEQFF. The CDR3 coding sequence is TGTGCCACCAGCAGCCCGGGACAGGGACCGGGCAATGAGCAGTTCTTC.